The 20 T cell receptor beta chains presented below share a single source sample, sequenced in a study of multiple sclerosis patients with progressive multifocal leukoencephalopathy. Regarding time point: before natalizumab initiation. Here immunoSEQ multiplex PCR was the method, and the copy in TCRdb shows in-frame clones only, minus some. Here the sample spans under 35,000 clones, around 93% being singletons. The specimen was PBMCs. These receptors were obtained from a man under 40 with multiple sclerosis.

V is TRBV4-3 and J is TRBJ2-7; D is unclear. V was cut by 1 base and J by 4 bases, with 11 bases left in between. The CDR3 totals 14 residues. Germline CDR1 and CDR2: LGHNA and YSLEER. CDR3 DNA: TGCGCCAGCAGCCAAGTTGGGTCTACGTACGAGCAGTACTTC. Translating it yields CASSQVGSTYEQYF.

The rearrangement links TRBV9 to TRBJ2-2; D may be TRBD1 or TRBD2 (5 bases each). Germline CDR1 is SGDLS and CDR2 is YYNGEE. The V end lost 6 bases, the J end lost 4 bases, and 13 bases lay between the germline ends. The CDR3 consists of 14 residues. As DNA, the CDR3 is TGTGCCAGCAAGGGCGATGGGGGCACCGGGGAGCTGTTTTTT. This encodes CASKGDGGTGELFF.

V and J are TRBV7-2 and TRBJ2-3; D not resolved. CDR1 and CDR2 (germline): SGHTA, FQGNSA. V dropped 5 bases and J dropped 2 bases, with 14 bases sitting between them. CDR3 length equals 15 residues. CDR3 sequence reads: CASSPDGATTDTQYF. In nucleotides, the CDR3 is TGTGCCAGCAGCCCGGACGGCGCCACCACAGATACGCAGTATTTT.

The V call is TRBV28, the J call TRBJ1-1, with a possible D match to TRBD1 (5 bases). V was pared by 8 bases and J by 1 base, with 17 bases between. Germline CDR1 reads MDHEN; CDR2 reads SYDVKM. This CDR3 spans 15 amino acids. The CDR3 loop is CASEDLTVGNTEAFF. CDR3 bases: TGTGCCAGCGAGGATTTGACAGTCGGGAACACTGAAGCTTTCTTT. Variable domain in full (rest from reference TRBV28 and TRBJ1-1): DVKVTQSSRYLVKRTGEKVFLECVQDMDHENMFWYRQDPGLGLRLIYFSYDVKMKEKGDIPEGYSVSREKKERFSLILESASTNQTSMYLCASEDLTVGNTEAFFGQGTRLTVV.

The CDR3 DNA follows: TGTGCCATCAGTGAGACGTCAGGGGTGCAGCCCCAGCATTTT. Its protein is CAISETSGVQPQHF. V and J are TRBV10-3 and TRBJ1-5; D perhaps matches TRBD1 (6 bases). The germline V and J ends were trimmed by 2 bases and 7 bases, with 12 bases remaining between them. Germline V gives CDR1 ENHRY, CDR2 SYGVKD. The CDR3 totals 14 residues.

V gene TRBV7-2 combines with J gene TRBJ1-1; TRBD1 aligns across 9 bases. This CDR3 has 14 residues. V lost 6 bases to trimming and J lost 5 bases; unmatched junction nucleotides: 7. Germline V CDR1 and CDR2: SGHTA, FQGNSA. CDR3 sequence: CASRETGGLTEAFF. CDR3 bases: TGTGCCAGCAGGGAGACAGGGGGATTAACTGAAGCTTTCTTT. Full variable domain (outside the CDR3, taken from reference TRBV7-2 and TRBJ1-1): GAGVSQSPSNKVTEKGKDVELRCDPISGHTALYWYRQSLGQGLEFLIYFQGNSAPDKSGLPSDRFSAERTGGSVSTLTIQRTQQEDSAVYLCASRETGGLTEAFFGQGTRLTVV.

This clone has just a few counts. The CDR3 protein is CARTRLPEAFF. CDR3 bases: TGTGCCAGGACCCGACTCCCTGAAGCTTTCTTT. The chain is built from TRBV21-1 and TRBJ1-1. TRBV21-1 is a documented pseudogene. The CDR3 runs 11 residues.

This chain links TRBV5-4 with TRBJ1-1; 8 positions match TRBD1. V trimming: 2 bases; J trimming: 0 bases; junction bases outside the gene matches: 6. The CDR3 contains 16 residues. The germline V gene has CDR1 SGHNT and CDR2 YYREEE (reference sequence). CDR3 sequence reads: CASSLRTGPMNTEAFF. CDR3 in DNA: TGTGCCAGCAGCTTACGGACAGGGCCTATGAACACTGAAGCTTTCTTT.

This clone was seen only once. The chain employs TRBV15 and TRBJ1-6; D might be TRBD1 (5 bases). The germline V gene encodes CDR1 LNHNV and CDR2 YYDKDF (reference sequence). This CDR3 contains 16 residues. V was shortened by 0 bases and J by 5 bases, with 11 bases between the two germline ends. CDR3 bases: TGTGCCACCAGCAGAGAACTAGGGGAGAATAATTCACCCCTCCACTTT. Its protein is CATSRELGENNSPLHF.

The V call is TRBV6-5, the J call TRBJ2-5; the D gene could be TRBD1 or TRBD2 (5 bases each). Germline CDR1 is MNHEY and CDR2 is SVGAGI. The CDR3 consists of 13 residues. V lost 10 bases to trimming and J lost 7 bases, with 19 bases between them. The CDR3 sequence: CAIRDPQSVTQYF. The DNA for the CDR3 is TGTGCCATCCGGGACCCCCAATCGGTGACCCAGTACTTC.

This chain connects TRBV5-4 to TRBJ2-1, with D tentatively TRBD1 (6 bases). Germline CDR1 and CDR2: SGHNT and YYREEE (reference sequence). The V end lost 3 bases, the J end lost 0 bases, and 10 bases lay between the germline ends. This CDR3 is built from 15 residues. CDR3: CASSSDSNSYNEQFF. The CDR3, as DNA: TGTGCCAGCAGCTCGGACAGTAACTCCTACAATGAGCAGTTCTTC.

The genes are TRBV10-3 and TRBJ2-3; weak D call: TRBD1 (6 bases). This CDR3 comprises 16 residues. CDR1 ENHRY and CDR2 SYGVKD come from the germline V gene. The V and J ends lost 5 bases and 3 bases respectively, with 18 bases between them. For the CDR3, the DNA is TGTGCCATCAGTTTACAGGGAAATAGTCTTACAGATACGCAGTATTTT. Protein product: CAISLQGNSLTDTQYF.

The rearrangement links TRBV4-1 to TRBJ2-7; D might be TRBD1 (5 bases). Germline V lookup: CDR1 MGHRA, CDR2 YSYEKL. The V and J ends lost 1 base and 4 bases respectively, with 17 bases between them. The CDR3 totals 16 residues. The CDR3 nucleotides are TGCGCCAGCAGCCAAGGGACCGACCTCAGGGCTTACGAGCAGTACTTC. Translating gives CASSQGTDLRAYEQYF.

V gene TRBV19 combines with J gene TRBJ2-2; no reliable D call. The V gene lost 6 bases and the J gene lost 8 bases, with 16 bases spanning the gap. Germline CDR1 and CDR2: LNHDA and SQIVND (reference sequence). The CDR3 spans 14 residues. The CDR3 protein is CASRARLHLGELFF. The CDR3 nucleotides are TGTGCCAGTAGGGCCCGGTTGCACCTAGGGGAGCTGTTTTTT.

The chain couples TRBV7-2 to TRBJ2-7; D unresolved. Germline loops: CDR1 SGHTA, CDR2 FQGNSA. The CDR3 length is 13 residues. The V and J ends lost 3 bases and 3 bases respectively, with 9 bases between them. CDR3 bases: TGTGCCAGCAGCTTGTACAATAACTACGAGCAGTACGTC. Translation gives CASSLYNNYEQYV.

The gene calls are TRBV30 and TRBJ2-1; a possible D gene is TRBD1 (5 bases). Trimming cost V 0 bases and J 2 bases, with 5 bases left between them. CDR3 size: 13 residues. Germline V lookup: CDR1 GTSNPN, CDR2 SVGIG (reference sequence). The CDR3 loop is CAWSVGAYNEQFF. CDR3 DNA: TGTGCCTGGAGTGTAGGGGCCTACAATGAGCAGTTCTTC.

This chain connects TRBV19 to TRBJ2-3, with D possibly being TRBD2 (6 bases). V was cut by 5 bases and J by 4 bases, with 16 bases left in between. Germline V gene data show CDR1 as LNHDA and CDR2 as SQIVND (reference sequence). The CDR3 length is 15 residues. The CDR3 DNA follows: TGTGCCAGTAGTCCATCGACTAGTTTGGCAGATACGCAGTATTTT. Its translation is CASSPSTSLADTQYF.

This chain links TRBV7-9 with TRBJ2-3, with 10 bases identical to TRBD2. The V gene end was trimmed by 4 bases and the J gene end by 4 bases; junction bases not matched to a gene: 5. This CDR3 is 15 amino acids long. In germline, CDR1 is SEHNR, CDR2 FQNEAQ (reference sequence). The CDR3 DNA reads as TGTGCCAGCAGCTCTAGAGCGGGAGGGGCAGATACGCAGTATTTT. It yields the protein CASSSRAGGADTQYF.

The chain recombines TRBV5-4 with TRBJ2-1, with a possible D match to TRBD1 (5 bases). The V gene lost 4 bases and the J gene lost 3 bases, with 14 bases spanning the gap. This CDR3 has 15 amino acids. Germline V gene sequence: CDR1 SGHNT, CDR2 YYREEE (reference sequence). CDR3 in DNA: TGTGCCAGCAGCCCTAACACAAGGGGCTACAATGAGCAGTTCTTC. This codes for CASSPNTRGYNEQFF.

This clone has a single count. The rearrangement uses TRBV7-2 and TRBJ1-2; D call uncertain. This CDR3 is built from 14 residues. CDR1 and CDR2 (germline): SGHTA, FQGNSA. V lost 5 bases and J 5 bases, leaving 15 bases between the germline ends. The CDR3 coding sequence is TGTGCCAGCAGCGAAGAGGCCTCCAGTTATGGCTACACCTTC. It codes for CASSEEASSYGYTF.